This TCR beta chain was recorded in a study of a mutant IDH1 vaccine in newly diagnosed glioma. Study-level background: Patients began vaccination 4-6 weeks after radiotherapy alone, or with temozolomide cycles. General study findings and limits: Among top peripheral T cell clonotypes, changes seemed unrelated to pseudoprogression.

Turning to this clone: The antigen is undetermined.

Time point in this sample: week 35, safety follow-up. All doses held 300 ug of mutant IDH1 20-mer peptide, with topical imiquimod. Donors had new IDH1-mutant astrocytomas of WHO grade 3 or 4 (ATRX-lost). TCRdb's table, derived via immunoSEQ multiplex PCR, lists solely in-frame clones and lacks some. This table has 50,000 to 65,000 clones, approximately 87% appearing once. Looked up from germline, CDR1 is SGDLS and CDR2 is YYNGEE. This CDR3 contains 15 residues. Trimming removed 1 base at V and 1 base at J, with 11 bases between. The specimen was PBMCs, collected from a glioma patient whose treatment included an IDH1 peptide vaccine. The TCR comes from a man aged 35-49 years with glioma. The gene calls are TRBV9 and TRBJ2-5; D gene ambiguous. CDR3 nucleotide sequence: TGTGCCAGCAGCGTAAACCACCTATTCCAAGAGACCCAGTACTTC. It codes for CASSVNHLFQETQYF.